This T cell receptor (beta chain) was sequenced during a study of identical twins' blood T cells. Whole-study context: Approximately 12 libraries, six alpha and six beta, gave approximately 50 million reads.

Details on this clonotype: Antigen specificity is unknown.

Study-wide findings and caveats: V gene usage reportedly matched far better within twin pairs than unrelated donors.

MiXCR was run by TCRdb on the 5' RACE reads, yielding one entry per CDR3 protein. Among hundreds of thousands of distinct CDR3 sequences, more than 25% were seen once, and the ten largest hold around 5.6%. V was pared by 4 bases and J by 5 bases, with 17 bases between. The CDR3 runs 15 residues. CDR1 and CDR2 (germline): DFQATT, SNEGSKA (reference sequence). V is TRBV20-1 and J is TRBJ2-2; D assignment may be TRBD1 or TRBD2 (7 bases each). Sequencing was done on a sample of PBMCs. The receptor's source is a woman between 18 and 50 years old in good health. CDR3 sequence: CSATSGGGGTGELFF. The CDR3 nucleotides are TGCAGTGCTACCTCAGGGGGGGGCGGAACCGGGGAGCTGTTTTTT.